The source of this TCR beta chain is a study of blood T cell repertoires in COVID-19. Study-level background: Sources were T cells, B-cell-depleted T cells, or PBMCs; the material itself was cDNA or gDNA.

The data were produced by immunoSEQ multiplex PCR, yet TCRdb's version contains in-frame clones alone and is incomplete. This sample yields about 190,000 clones, of which approximately 84% are seen a single time; 4.5% to 6% belongs to the top ten. Germline assignment: CDR1 SGDLS and CDR2 YYNGEE. Trimming cost V 4 bases and J 2 bases, with 9 bases left between them. The CDR3 runs 14 residues. This chain links TRBV9 with TRBJ2-2; D not certain. Sequencing was carried out using peripheral blood. The clonotype comes from an older woman with active or convalescent COVID-19. In nucleotides, the CDR3 is TGTGCCAGCAGCCTAAGACATAACACCGGGGAGCTGTTTTTT. Its translation: CASSLRHNTGELFF.